This TCR beta chain was sequenced for a study of blood T cell repertoires in COVID-19. Study overall: The United States, Italy and Spain supplied acute and convalescent COVID-19 samples. T cells, B-cell-depleted T cells, or PBMCs provided the cDNA or gDNA that served as material.

Patients of the Seattle cohort, enrolled during active infection, were followed longitudinally. Original processing methods: Reference gene primer amplification in the assay estimated nucleated cell counts. TCRdb keeps only in-frame clones here, not all; method: immunoSEQ multiplex PCR. From that table come the V and J calls and clone size; the DNA was used to work out D and trimming. The repertoire consists of 150,000 or so clones, with roughly 90% occurring once and the leading ten covering more than 4.5%. With 4 bases clipped from V and 3 bases from J, the junction kept 12 bases outside the gene matches. CDR3 length equals 16 residues. Germline lookup yields CDR1 SGHRS and CDR2 YFSETQ.

Sample: peripheral blood. This chain joins TRBV5-1 and TRBJ2-7; 8 bases align to TRBD1. This receptor was identified in a man aged 25 to 45 with COVID-19, enrolled during active disease. Here the CDR3 DNA reads TGCGCCAGCAGCAACCAGGGGGCATCGGGCTTCTACGAGCAGTACTTC. Translating it yields CASSNQGASGFYEQYF.